The 24 T cell receptor beta chains below come from one sample, sequenced in a study of blood T cells in healthy people across ages. A second roughly 6 to 11 cycle PCR used barcoded and J-beta primers. In TCRdb, the 5' RACE reads were re-called with MiXCR into one record per CDR3 protein. The sample includes hundreds of thousands of distinct CDR3 sequences, around 40% seen only once; the top ten take more than 20%. The sequenced sample consisted of blood. The source is a woman in her fifties or sixties in good health.

This chain connects TRBV9 to TRBJ2-1; D remains unclear. Trimming stripped 0 bases from V and 6 bases from J, with 7 bases between. This CDR3 has 13 amino acids. Germline-derived CDR1 and CDR2 are SGDLS and YYNGEE. In DNA, the CDR3 is TGTGCCAGCAGCGTAGTAGGCACCAATGAGCAGTTCTTC. Amino acids: CASSVVGTNEQFF.

The CDR3, as DNA: TGTGCCATCAGTGACAGGACAGGGGGCGCTCCACCCCTCCACTTT. Its translation is CAISDRTGGAPPLHF. V is TRBV10-3 and J is TRBJ1-6; 11 nucleotides agree with TRBD1. The CDR3 length is 15 residues. Germline CDR1 is ENHRY and CDR2 is SYGVKD. The junction had 6 bases not matched to a gene; V was cut back by 3 bases and J by 11 bases.

V is TRBV3-1 and J is TRBJ1-5; perhaps TRBD1 as D (5 bases). The CDR3 loop spans 14 amino acids. Germline V gives CDR1 LGHDT, CDR2 YNNKEL (reference sequence). V lost 3 bases, J lost 0 bases, and 6 bases lay in between. In nucleotides, the CDR3 is TGTGCCAGCAGCCAGACAGTTAGCAATCAGCCCCAGCATTTT. It codes for CASSQTVSNQPQHF.

A note on this clonotype: Possible read error: a much larger clone is one base away. This CDR3 reads CASNGVGADTQYF. Written as DNA, the CDR3 is TGTGCCAGCAATGGCGTGGGTGCAGATACGCAGTATTTT. The rearrangement links TRBV2 to TRBJ2-3, with D uncertain. Between the trimmed V and J ends, which lost 7 bases and 4 bases, there was a span of 12 bases. Germline CDR1 is SNHLY and CDR2 is FYNNEI. The CDR3 spans 13 residues.

The CDR3 sequence is CAISEGTPSYGQYF. In DNA, the CDR3 is TGTGCCATCAGTGAGGGGACACCCTCCTACGGGCAGTACTTC. This chain uses TRBV10-3 with TRBJ2-4; perhaps TRBD1 as D (6 bases). The CDR3 loop spans 14 amino acids. Trimming removed 2 bases from V and 13 bases from J, with 18 bases in between. Germline CDR1 and CDR2: ENHRY and SYGVKD.

This clonotype was counted between two and nine times. The rearrangement uses TRBV28 and TRBJ2-1; 11 bases line up with TRBD2. CDR1 is MDHEN and CDR2 is SYDVKM in the germline V gene. This CDR3 contains 13 residues. V lost 5 bases and J lost 8; bases outside the gene matches: 2. The CDR3 nucleotides are TGTGCCAGCAGTCTTAGCGGGAGGGATGAGCAGTTCTTC. It translates to CASSLSGRDEQFF.

This rearrangement joins TRBV14 to TRBJ1-1; D is unresolved. This CDR3 is built from 15 residues. V lost 4 bases, J lost 3 bases, and 15 bases lay in between. CDR1 is SGHDN, CDR2 FVKESK, per germline. CDR3 region: CASSLMDYWDTEAFF. Written as DNA, the CDR3 is TGTGCCAGCAGCCTCATGGACTACTGGGACACTGAAGCTTTCTTT.

At least ten counts were recorded for this clonotype. The rearrangement uses TRBV11-2 and TRBJ2-7; D remains ambiguous. V lost 5 bases to trimming and J lost 7 bases, with 15 bases between them. The CDR3 is 13 amino acids. CDR1 is SGHAT, CDR2 FQNNGV, per germline. As DNA, the CDR3 is TGTGCCAGCAGCCAGGTCCGGTCCCAGGAGCAGTACTTC. Amino acids: CASSQVRSQEQYF.

CDR3 residues: CASSYGHNEQYF. DNA for the CDR3: TGTGCCAGCAGTTACGGACACAATGAGCAGTACTTC. The rearrangement links TRBV6-2 or TRBV6-3 to TRBJ2-5, with TRBD1 as a possible D gene (5 bases). This CDR3 spans 12 amino acids. Between the trimmed V and J ends, which lost 2 bases and 11 bases, there was a span of 12 bases. The V gene's germline CDR1 is MNHEY and CDR2 SVGEGT.

This chain uses TRBV29-1 with TRBJ2-6, with D possibly TRBD1 on 6 matching bases. Germline CDR1 reads SQVTM; CDR2 reads ANQGSEA. The ends were cut back, 2 bases at V and 2 bases at J, with 10 bases in the middle. This CDR3 comprises 15 residues. For the CDR3, the DNA is TGCAGCGTTGAATTCAGGGGCGCTGGGGCCAACGTCCTGACTTTC. This gives the protein CSVEFRGAGANVLTF.

This clonotype has just a few counts. V gene TRBV20-1 combines with J gene TRBJ2-7; D remains unclear. V lost 2 bases, J lost 5 bases, and 10 bases lay in between. Germline V gene lookup returns CDR1 DFQATT and CDR2 SNEGSKA (reference sequence). The CDR3 is made up of 12 amino acids. CDR3 sequence (DNA): TGCAGTGCTAGACGGCTCTCGGACGAGCAGTACTTC. As protein: CSARRLSDEQYF.

This chain uses TRBV7-2 with TRBJ2-5; D may match TRBD1 or TRBD2 (5 bases each). The DNA end favors TRBJ2-1, so the J call may be wrong. CDR1 and CDR2 (germline): SGHTA, FQGNSA. This CDR3 has 14 amino acids. The CDR3 loop reads CASSLRDGVETQFF. The CDR3 DNA reads TGTGCCAGCAGCTTACGGGACGGGGTAGAGACCCAGTTCTTC.

The rearrangement links TRBV7-9 to TRBJ1-1; D is ambiguous. Germline V gives CDR1 SEHNR, CDR2 FQNEAQ (reference sequence). This CDR3 is built from 14 residues. Trimming removed 1 base from V and 6 bases from J, with 12 bases in between. CDR3: CASSLGNGSPEAFF. The CDR3 DNA sequence: TGTGCCAGCAGCTTAGGAAATGGTAGCCCTGAAGCTTTCTTT.

A few counts support this clonotype. The chain links TRBV20-1 to TRBJ2-1, with D unclear. The V end was cut by 3 bases, the J end by 9 bases, with 9 bases between. CDR1 is DFQATT, CDR2 SNEGSKA, per germline (reference sequence). This CDR3 region has 11 residues. The CDR3 reads CSASPRGEQFF. The CDR3 nucleotides read TGCAGTGCTAGCCCCCGCGGTGAGCAGTTCTTC.

The chain couples TRBV7-8 to TRBJ2-5; TRBD1 matches at 11 bases. The ends lost 7 bases at V and 2 bases at J; junction bases unmatched: 6. The CDR3 runs to 15 residues. Germline V gene data show CDR1 as SGHVS and CDR2 as FQNEAQ. CDR3 sequence reads: CASKPGTGGQETQYF. As DNA, the CDR3 is TGTGCCAGCAAACCCGGGACAGGGGGACAAGAGACCCAGTACTTC.

The chain recombines TRBV7-3 with TRBJ2-3, with TRBD2 matching 10 bases. The CDR3 is 15 amino acids. The germline gives CDR1 SGHTA, CDR2 FQGTGA. With V trimmed by 5 bases and J by 5 bases, 7 bases remained unmatched. The CDR3 nucleotides read TGTGCCAGCAGCAAGACCTCTAGCGGGGGAGATACGCAGTATTTT. Protein: CASSKTSSGGDTQYF. The whole variable domain, filled in from reference TRBV7-3 and TRBJ2-3, reads GAGVSQTPSNKVTEKGKYVELRCDPISGHTALYWYRQSLGQGPEFLIYFQGTGAADDSGLPNDRFFAVRPEGSVSTLKIQRTERGDSAVYLCASSKTSSGGDTQYFGPGTRLTVL.

The genes are TRBV20-1 and TRBJ2-7; 8 bases map to TRBD2. Per the germline V gene, CDR1 is DFQATT and CDR2 is SNEGSKA (reference sequence). This CDR3 comprises 15 residues. The junction had 12 bases not matched to a gene; V was cut back by 4 bases and J by 4 bases. The CDR3 protein is CSANLVIGRAYEQYF. The DNA of the CDR3 is TGCAGTGCTAATCTCGTTATCGGGAGGGCGTACGAGCAGTACTTC.

This clonotype was counted only a few times. The V call is TRBV20-1, the J call TRBJ2-1; 8 bases agree with TRBD2. In germline, CDR1 is DFQATT, CDR2 SNEGSKA (reference sequence). The CDR3 runs 13 residues. Trimming took 2 bases from V and 7 from J; bases not matched to a gene: 4. The DNA for the CDR3 is TGCAGTGCTAGAAGCGGGGGTTTTAATGAGCAGTTCTTC. Translated, it gives CSARSGGFNEQFF.

This clonotype was counted ten times or more. This rearrangement joins TRBV5-1 to TRBJ2-3; D is possibly TRBD2 (6 bases). Trimming removed 2 bases from V and 0 bases from J, with 10 bases in between. The germline gives CDR1 SGHRS, CDR2 YFSETQ. The CDR3 is made up of 15 amino acids. The CDR3 DNA sequence: TGCGCCAGCAGCTTCGGAGGGGCGAGCACAGATACGCAGTATTTT. Translating it yields CASSFGGASTDTQYF.

This clonotype was detected a few times. The J gene is TRBJ2-1, the V gene TRBV24-1; D call uncertain. This CDR3 comprises 14 residues. CDR1 KGHDR and CDR2 SFDVKD come from the germline V gene. V was pared by 5 bases and J by 2 bases, with 9 bases between. The DNA of the CDR3 is TGTGCCACCAGTGTGACCAACCCCTACAATGAGCAGTTCTTC. Amino acid sequence: CATSVTNPYNEQFF.

This rearrangement joins TRBV29-1 to TRBJ1-5; 9 bases are a match to TRBD1. Germline V gene sequence: CDR1 SQVTM, CDR2 ANQGSEA. V lost 6 bases, J lost 3 bases, and 9 bases stayed unmatched. The CDR3 spans 15 residues. CDR3 sequence reads: CSVGTGTGNNQPQHF. The CDR3 DNA reads TGCAGCGTGGGAACCGGGACAGGGAACAATCAGCCCCAGCATTTT. Together with reference TRBV29-1 and TRBJ1-5, the CDR3 gives the full variable domain: SAVISQKPSRDICQRGTSLTIQCQVDSQVTMMFWYRQQPGQSLTLIATANQGSEATYESGFVIDKFPISRPNLTFSTLTVSNMSPEDSSIYLCSVGTGTGNNQPQHFGDGTRLSIL.

The gene calls are TRBV15 and TRBJ2-5, with D perhaps given as TRBD1 or TRBD2 (5 bases each). The CDR3 has 16 amino acids. V was clipped by 2 bases and J by 2 bases, with 15 bases between them. Germline V gene sequence: CDR1 LNHNV, CDR2 YYDKDF (reference sequence). The CDR3 here is CATSRKSRGEQETQYF. In nucleotides, the CDR3 is TGTGCCACCAGCAGAAAAAGTAGAGGGGAGCAAGAGACCCAGTACTTC.

The chain combines TRBV4-2 with TRBJ2-7; D possibly corresponds to TRBD2 (5 bases). TRBJ2-5 explains the end of the DNA better; the J call may be wrong. The CDR3 spans 14 residues. CDR1 is LGHNA, CDR2 YNFKEQ, per germline. CDR3 coding DNA: TGTGCCAGCAGCCCCGGGGATTCTAGGGAGACCCAGTACTTC. Protein sequence: CASSPGDSRETQYF.

This rearrangement joins TRBV9 to TRBJ2-7; D uncertain. CDR3 length equals 15 residues. Per germline, CDR1 SGDLS and CDR2 YYNGEE. V was cut by 0 bases and J by 2 bases, with 12 bases left in between. Here the CDR3 reads CASSVDGLSPYEQYF. The CDR3 nucleotides read TGTGCCAGCAGCGTAGACGGGCTCAGCCCCTACGAGCAGTACTTC. The variable domain in full, with the rest retrieved from reference TRBV9 and TRBJ2-7, is DSGVTQTPKHLITATGQRVTLRCSPRSGDLSVYWYQQSLDQGLQFLIQYYNGEERAKGNILERFSAQQFPDLHSELNLSSLELGDSALYFCASSVDGLSPYEQYFGPGTRLTVT.